These 13 T cell receptor beta chains originate from one sample sequenced in a study of CD4+ T cells in melanoma. Only in-frame clones appear in the TCRdb table, and some are missing; sequencing was by immunoSEQ multiplex PCR. Here the sample spans over 100,000 clones, 92% being singletons. Sequenced material: peripheral blood. The receptors shown here come from a human donor with melanoma.

The gene calls are TRBV5-4 and TRBJ2-7; either TRBD1 or TRBD2 may fit D (5 bases each). Germline V CDR1 and CDR2: SGHNT, YYREEE (reference sequence). Trimming left V 4 bases short and J 0 bases short, with 8 bases between. The CDR3 extends over 13 amino acids. CDR3 bases: TGTGCCAGCAGCCGGGACCACTCCTACGAGCAGTACTTC. Its translation: CASSRDHSYEQYF.

This clone was seen once. The chain combines TRBV11-3 with TRBJ2-7; either TRBD1 or TRBD2 may supply D (6 bases each). Looked up from germline, CDR1 is SGHNT and CDR2 is YENEEA. The CDR3 totals 13 residues. V gave up 1 base and J gave up 9 bases, with 13 bases separating them. The CDR3 region is CASSLVNGGRQYF. The CDR3 coding sequence is TGTGCCAGCAGCTTAGTTAACGGGGGCCGGCAGTACTTC.

The chain links TRBV30 to TRBJ1-4; 7 bases agree with TRBD1. The V gene's germline CDR1 is GTSNPN and CDR2 SVGIG (reference sequence). The J segment lost 7 bases and the V segment lost 2 bases, leaving 7 bases of the junction unmatched. CDR3 length equals 14 residues. The CDR3 loop reads CAWSHRGGSEKLFF. CDR3 nucleotides: TGTGCCTGGAGTCACAGAGGGGGCAGTGAAAAACTGTTTTTT.

The chain links TRBV6-5 to TRBJ2-2; TRBD1 agrees at 8 bases. This CDR3 spans 15 amino acids. V trimming: 6 bases; J trimming: 8 bases; junction bases outside the gene matches: 11. In germline, CDR1 is MNHEY, CDR2 SVGAGI. CDR3 loop: CASRGTGLMLGELFF. The CDR3 DNA follows: TGTGCCAGCAGGGGGACAGGCCTGATGTTGGGGGAGCTGTTTTTT.

This chain connects TRBV6-1 to TRBJ1-5, with D perhaps TRBD1 (5 bases). The CDR3 is 13 amino acids. Trimming removed 1 base at V and 5 bases at J, with 6 bases between. Germline-derived CDR1 and CDR2 are MNHNS and SASEGT. CDR3 DNA sequence: TGTGCCAGCAGTGAAGGGGGGTATCAGCCCCAGCATTTT. Protein sequence: CASSEGGYQPQHF.

The chain carries TRBV7-3 and TRBJ2-7; no clear D. Trimming took off 6 bases at V and 3 bases at J, with 18 bases between the two ends. The germline V gene encodes CDR1 SGHTA and CDR2 FQGTGA. The CDR3 extends over 15 amino acids. CDR3 region: CASSYRHGKHYEQYF. CDR3 coding DNA: TGTGCCAGCAGTTACCGGCACGGCAAACACTACGAGCAGTACTTC.

The chain links TRBV13 to TRBJ2-1, with D uncertain. The CDR3 has 15 residues. Trimming took off 2 bases at V and 9 bases at J, with 17 bases between the two ends. Germline V CDR1 and CDR2: PRHDT, FYEKMQ (reference sequence). CDR3 sequence reads: CASSLYPGGKGEQFF. The CDR3 DNA reads TGTGCCAGCAGCTTATATCCCGGTGGGAAGGGTGAGCAGTTCTTC.

The V gene is TRBV28, the J gene TRBJ2-5; D perhaps matches TRBD1 (5 bases). The CDR3 covers 16 residues. Per germline, CDR1 MDHEN and CDR2 SYDVKM. The germline V and J ends were trimmed by 4 bases and 3 bases, with 18 bases remaining between them. CDR3 DNA sequence: TGTGCCAGCAGTTCCCAGGCAGGGTCGGTGGAAGAGACCCAGTACTTC. This encodes CASSSQAGSVEETQYF.

The chain recombines TRBV7-3 with TRBJ1-2; perhaps TRBD1 as D (5 bases). Deletions cut 5 bases from V and 4 bases from J, with 17 bases between. CDR1 is SGHTA, CDR2 FQGTGA, per germline. This CDR3 is 15 amino acids long. CDR3 amino acids: CASSPLGGPAYGYTF. The CDR3 DNA sequence: TGTGCCAGCAGCCCCCTGGGGGGACCGGCCTATGGCTACACCTTC.

The gene calls are TRBV29-1 and TRBJ2-1; 7 bases fit TRBD2. There are 14 residues in the CDR3. From germline, CDR1 is SQVTM and CDR2 ANQGSEA. V was clipped by 6 bases and J by 6 bases; unmatched bases: 11. CDR3 coding DNA: TGCAGCGTGTATTCATTCGCGGGAGCCAATGAGCAGTTCTTC. Its translation is CSVYSFAGANEQFF.

J is TRBJ2-1 and V is TRBV19; 9 positions agree with TRBD1. The CDR3 spans 14 residues. The ends lost 5 bases at V and 8 bases at J; junction bases unmatched: 7. Germline V gene data show CDR1 as LNHDA and CDR2 as SQIVND (reference sequence). CDR3 in DNA: TGTGCCAGTAGTCCGGGACAGGGAAATCATGAGCAGTTCTTC. It specifies CASSPGQGNHEQFF.

The V call is TRBV6-5, the J call TRBJ1-1; D remains ambiguous. Trimming took 2 bases from V and 6 from J, leaving 10 bases between them. CDR3 length: 13 residues. Germline V gene lookup returns CDR1 MNHEY and CDR2 SVGAGI. This CDR3 reads CASSYPGLAEAFF. For the CDR3, the DNA is TGTGCCAGCAGTTACCCGGGTCTCGCTGAAGCTTTCTTT.

J is TRBJ2-7 and V is TRBV18; D remains unclear. The V end was cut by 2 bases, the J end by 5 bases, with 10 bases between. The CDR3 is made up of 13 amino acids. CDR1 KGHSH and CDR2 LQKENI come from the germline V gene. The DNA of the CDR3 is TGTGCCAGCTCACCAGGTGGCACCCACGAGCAGTACTTC. Protein sequence: CASSPGGTHEQYF.